This T cell receptor (beta chain) was recorded in a study of blood T cell repertoires in COVID-19. Study summary: Acute and convalescent COVID-19 specimens originated in the United States, Italy and Spain. Sources were T cells, B-cell-depleted T cells, or PBMCs; the material itself was cDNA or gDNA.

The authors' processing: Reference gene primer amplification in the assay estimated nucleated cell counts. The data were produced by immunoSEQ multiplex PCR, yet TCRdb's version contains in-frame clones alone and is incomplete. V and J calls and clone size come straight from that table; D and trimming were deduced from the DNA. The table has 150,000 to 200,000 clones, 80% to 90% seen once. V was cut by 3 bases and J by 7 bases, with 18 bases left in between. Germline CDR1 is SGHTA and CDR2 is FQGNSA. The length of the CDR3 is 15 residues. The specimen sequenced was peripheral blood. This rearrangement joins TRBV7-2 to TRBJ2-5, with D possibly being TRBD1 (6 bases). The source of this sequence is an older man with active or convalescent COVID-19. DNA of the CDR3: TGTGCCAGCAGCTTGGGGACACCGACCGTGGGGACCCAGTACTTC. Translation gives CASSLGTPTVGTQYF. The whole variable domain, filled in from reference TRBV7-2 and TRBJ2-5, reads GAGVSQSPSNKVTEKGKDVELRCDPISGHTALYWYRQSLGQGLEFLIYFQGNSAPDKSGLPSDRFSAERTGGSVSTLTIQRTQQEDSAVYLCASSLGTPTVGTQYFGPGTRLLVL.